Presented here are 9 T cell receptor beta chains from one specimen sequenced in a study of cytomegalovirus exposure and HLA in healthy donors. This PCR relied on a set of 60 Vbeta primers and 13 Jbeta primers. TCRdb's copy holds only in-frame clones and misses some; the assay was immunoSEQ multiplex PCR. The sample holds some 120,000 clones; approximately 70% are singletons and the top ten take about 4.5%. The material sequenced was PBMCs. These receptors came from a man in his 60s in good health and CMV-seropositive.

This clone was counted between two and nine times. The chain recombines TRBV5-1 with TRBJ2-5; D is unclear. The DNA end is a closer match to TRBJ2-7, so the J assignment may be wrong. Germline V gives CDR1 SGHRS, CDR2 YFSETQ. The CDR3 contains 14 residues. In nucleotides, the CDR3 is TGCGCCAGCAGCTTGGACAGTCGTTCCTACGAGCAGTACTTC. Translated, it gives CASSLDSRSYEQYF.

A single count supports this clone. The CDR3 sequence is CASSLIGRGGEQYF. DNA for the CDR3: TGTGCCAGCAGCTTAATCGGGCGGGGAGGCGAGCAGTACTTC. The chain is built from TRBV7-8 and TRBJ2-7; tentatively, D is TRBD2 (6 bases). V was shortened by 2 bases and J by 6 bases, with 14 bases between the two germline ends. Germline V gene lookup returns CDR1 SGHVS and CDR2 FQNEAQ. The CDR3 has 14 residues.

The chain combines TRBV2 with TRBJ2-5, with a weak D call TRBD2 (5 bases). The length of the CDR3 is 13 residues. Germline CDR1 reads SNHLY; CDR2 reads FYNNEI. V lost 2 bases and J 9 bases, leaving 13 bases between the germline ends. The CDR3 reads CASSESAVGAQYF. The DNA for the CDR3 is TGTGCCAGCAGTGAATCGGCGGTCGGGGCCCAGTACTTC.

The gene calls are TRBV5-1 and TRBJ1-1; the match to TRBD1 covers 9 bases. Germline trimming cut 0 bases from V and 1 base from J; bases unmatched to any gene: 13. This CDR3 is built from 19 residues. From germline, CDR1 is SGHRS and CDR2 YFSETQ. In nucleotides, the CDR3 is TGCGCCAGCAGCTTGGGGTTCGGGACAGGGTTATCGCAGAACACTGAAGCTTTCTTT. It encodes CASSLGFGTGLSQNTEAFF.

The rearrangement joins TRBV6-5 to TRBJ1-2; unclear D gene. This CDR3 spans 13 amino acids. CDR1 MNHEY and CDR2 SVGAGI come from the germline V gene. V dropped 4 bases and J dropped 4 bases, with 10 bases sitting between them. Here the CDR3 reads CASSSTPSYGYTF. The CDR3 DNA reads as TGTGCCAGCAGTTCGACACCCAGCTATGGCTACACCTTC.

V and J are TRBV11-2 and TRBJ1-3; tentatively, D is TRBD1 (6 bases). The CDR3 length is 14 residues. Germline V gene lookup returns CDR1 SGHAT and CDR2 FQNNGV. V shed 7 bases and J shed 8 bases, with 18 bases lying between them. CDR3 DNA: TGTGCCAGCACCCTAAACAGGGTTTGGGACACCATATATTTT. Amino acids: CASTLNRVWDTIYF.

The chain joins TRBV5-6 to TRBJ1-2; TRBD1 matches 8 bases. CDR3 size: 13 residues. The J segment lost 6 bases and the V segment lost 4 bases, leaving 5 bases of the junction unmatched. The germline gives CDR1 SGHDT, CDR2 YYEEEE. Here the CDR3 DNA reads TGTGCCAGCAGCCGCGACAGGGGCCATGGCTACACCTTC. The encoded protein is CASSRDRGHGYTF.

The V and J genes are TRBV7-2 and TRBJ2-3; no reliable D call. This CDR3 contains 14 residues. V dropped 3 bases and J dropped 4 bases, with 11 bases sitting between them. Per the germline V gene, CDR1 is SGHTA and CDR2 is FQGNSA. The CDR3 loop reads CASSFSQRSDTQYF. The CDR3 DNA reads TGTGCCAGCAGCTTTTCCCAGCGATCAGATACGCAGTATTTT.

The gene calls are TRBV28 and TRBJ1-1, with 8 bases aligning to TRBD1. Germline-derived CDR1 and CDR2 are MDHEN and SYDVKM. With 6 bases clipped from V and 1 base from J, the junction kept 7 bases outside the gene matches. The CDR3 is 15 residues long. The CDR3 region is CASSSPGQANTEAFF. CDR3 bases: TGTGCCAGCAGCTCCCCGGGACAGGCGAACACTGAAGCTTTCTTT.